This TCR beta chain was identified in a study of blood T cell repertoires in COVID-19. Profiling relied on immunoSEQ multiplex PCR, and the TCRdb table lists in-frame clones only, not all of them. This table holds fewer than 200,000 clones, around 83% found once. Those enrolled, adults aged about 18 to 95 years, came from some 23 US areas. Unmatched junction bases numbered 10, after V lost 2 bases and J lost 2 bases. The V gene's germline CDR1 is SGHTA and CDR2 FQGNSA. The CDR3 has 18 amino acids. Input material: PBMCs or T cells enriched from blood (not recorded which). J is TRBJ2-5 and V is TRBV7-2, with 11 bases matching TRBD2. This receptor was taken from a woman in her forties or fifties in a cohort exposed to, infected with or recovered from COVID-19 (not recorded which). The CDR3 reads CASSLTSGGSALQETQYF. The CDR3 nucleotides are TGTGCCAGCAGCTTAACTAGCGGGGGTAGCGCCCTTCAAGAGACCCAGTACTTC.